A single T cell receptor (beta chain) is shown here with its context. The target antigen is unknown. The sample comes from a study of T cell repertoires in cytomegalovirus infection. About the research overall: Matching HLA type, along with CMV infection, was indicated by public TCR beta signatures. General study points: What dominated the ex vivo response were HLA-C-restricted CMV-specific TCR beta clonotypes. The cumulative frequency of public TCR beta families identified carriers of CMV plus the relevant HLA.

TCRdb used MiXCR to reprocess the reads, holding one entry per CDR3 protein. The sample shows roughly 320,000 distinct CDR3 sequences, roughly a tenth of them seen only once. V was clipped by 4 bases and J by 8 bases, with 15 bases between them. The CDR3 consists of 15 residues. Germline V gives CDR1 MDHEN, CDR2 SYDVKM. The V call is TRBV28, the J call TRBJ1-6; maybe TRBD1 (5 bases). This receptor was identified in a human donor in good health (CMV status not recorded). Some clones in this sample may be carry-over from other donors' samples. The material sequenced was PBMCs. CDR3 amino acids: CASSSAGTGDSPLHF. The CDR3 DNA reads TGTGCCAGCAGTTCAGCGGGGACGGGGGATTCACCCCTCCACTTT. The entire variable domain, with the rest obtained from reference TRBV28 and TRBJ1-6, is as follows: DVKVTQSSRYLVKRTGEKVFLECVQDMDHENMFWYRQDPGLGLRLIYFSYDVKMKEKGDIPEGYSVSREKKERFSLILESASTNQTSMYLCASSSAGTGDSPLHFGNGTRLTVT.